This TCR beta chain was sequenced for a study of blood T cell repertoires in COVID-19. About the study: Sources were T cells, B-cell-depleted T cells, or PBMCs; the material itself was cDNA or gDNA.

Under the authors' procedure: Reference gene primer amplification gave estimated nucleated cell counts. Generated by immunoSEQ multiplex PCR, the TCRdb table keeps only in-frame clones and is missing some. D and trimming come from the DNA, and the V and J calls and clone size come from that table. This table has about 79,000 clones, roughly 89% appearing once. CDR1 is SQVTM, CDR2 ANQGSEA, per germline. The CDR3 length is 10 residues. The V and J ends lost 4 bases and 3 bases respectively, with 3 bases between them. This TCR was recovered from a man between 45 and 60 years old with active COVID-19. Material: peripheral blood. The chain joins TRBV29-1 to TRBJ2-5; D is unclear. CDR3 DNA sequence: TGCAGCGTTGCCAAAGAGACCCAGTACTTC. Protein product: CSVAKETQYF.